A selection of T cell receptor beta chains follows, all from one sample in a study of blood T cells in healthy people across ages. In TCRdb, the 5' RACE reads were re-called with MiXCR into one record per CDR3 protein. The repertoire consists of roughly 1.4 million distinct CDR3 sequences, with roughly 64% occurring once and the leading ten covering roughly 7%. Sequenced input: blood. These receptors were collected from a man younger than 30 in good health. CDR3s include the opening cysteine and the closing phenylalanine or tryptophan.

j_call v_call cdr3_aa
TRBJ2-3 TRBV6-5 CASSAQNADTQYF
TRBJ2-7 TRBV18 CASSQQRDSNYEQYF
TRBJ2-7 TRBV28 CASSWGMGAYEQYF
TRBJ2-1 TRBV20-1 CSARFSGGRGDEQFF
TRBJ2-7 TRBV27 CASSLTGSSSYEQYF
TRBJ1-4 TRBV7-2 CASSLGGGIGEKLFF
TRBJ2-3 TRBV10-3 CAINRGVGFLAGELTDTQYF
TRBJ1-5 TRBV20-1 CSASTTVSLPQHF
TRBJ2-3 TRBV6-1 CASSRLSDTQYF
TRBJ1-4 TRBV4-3 CASSQDVTVEKLFF
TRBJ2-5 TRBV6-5 CASSGQAREQYF
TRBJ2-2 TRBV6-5 CATHRGGGTGELFF
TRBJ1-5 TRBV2 CASSELGIDSNQPQHF
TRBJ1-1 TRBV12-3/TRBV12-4 CASSLVPGQGLRGRDTEAFF
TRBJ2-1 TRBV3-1 CASSLHLGHFYEQFF
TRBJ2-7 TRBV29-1 CSVAVGLAYEQYF
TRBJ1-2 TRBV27 CASTPGAGLDGYTF
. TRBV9 CASSVTLGSDYEQYF
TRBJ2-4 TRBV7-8 CASSSRGLAEEQYF
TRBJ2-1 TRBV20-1 CSARDPSGVYNEQFF
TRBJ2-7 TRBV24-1 CAPPEMNEEQYF
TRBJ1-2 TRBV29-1 CSANTVGGYTF
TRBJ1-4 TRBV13 CASSRPGTQKRTSEKLFF
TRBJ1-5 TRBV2 CASSDSGTELHQPQHF
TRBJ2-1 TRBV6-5 CASSRGGQGNEQFF
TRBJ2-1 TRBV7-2 CASSPRLRAGGWNEQFF
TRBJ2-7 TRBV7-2 CASSLNEDYEQYF
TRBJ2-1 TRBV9 CASSVATVTSGRASNEQFF
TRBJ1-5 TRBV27 CASSLSGGASNQPQHF
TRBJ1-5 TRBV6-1 CASSEVTGYQPQHF
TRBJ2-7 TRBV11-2 CASSGLATRSYEQYF
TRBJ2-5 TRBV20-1 CSARRVSGGSLETQYF